These 21 T cell receptor beta chains came from one sample sequenced in a study of kidney transplant recipient with SARS-CoV-2 infection. MiXCR was run by TCRdb on the reads, yielding one entry per CDR3 protein. The table records fewer than 250,000 distinct CDR3 sequences, 25% to 35% of them present only once. The sample was a blood sample, taken at baseline and on day 111 from a kidney transplant recipient. These receptors originate from a male patient aged 30 to 39 who had COVID-19 and was a kidney transplant recipient. A share of the T cells may be of graft donor origin.

The gene calls are TRBV5-1 and TRBJ1-5; the D gene is possibly TRBD1 (5 bases). The CDR3 runs to 18 residues. The V end lost 4 bases, the J end lost 2 bases, and 22 bases lay between the germline ends. Looked up from germline, CDR1 is SGHRS and CDR2 is YFSETQ. This CDR3 reads CASSDGSWGGGGNQPQHF. Here the CDR3 DNA reads TGCGCCAGCAGCGACGGAAGTTGGGGGGGGGGTGGCAATCAGCCCCAGCATTTT. Drawing the rest from reference TRBV5-1 and TRBJ1-5, the complete variable domain is KAGVTQTPRYLIKTRGQQVTLSCSPISGHRSVSWYQQTPGQGLQFLFEYFSETQRNKGNFPGRFSGRQFSNSRSEMNVSTLELGDSALYLCASSDGSWGGGGNQPQHFGDGTRLSIL.

The sample holds many counts of this clonotype. The chain employs TRBV5-1 and TRBJ1-1; D ambiguous. The CDR3 runs to 14 residues. CDR1 is SGHRS, CDR2 YFSETQ, per germline. The V end lost 4 bases, the J end lost 1 base, and 11 bases lay between the germline ends. The CDR3: CASSLDGSNTEAFF. CDR3 DNA sequence: TGCGCCAGCAGCCTGGACGGCTCGAACACTGAAGCTTTCTTT.

Many counts were recorded for this clonotype. This sequence joins TRBV24-1 and TRBJ1-6; no clear D gene. The CDR3 length is 16 residues. V was clipped by 1 base and J by 9 bases, with 15 bases between them. Germline V gene data show CDR1 as KGHDR and CDR2 as SFDVKD. The CDR3 sequence is CATSDFPDPLSSPLHF. The CDR3 DNA reads TGTGCCACCAGTGATTTTCCAGATCCCCTTAGTTCACCCCTCCACTTT.

This clonotype was recorded many times. The V gene is TRBV10-2, the J gene TRBJ1-2, with D hard to call. The CDR3 length is 17 residues. V was pared by 5 bases and J by 4 bases, with 23 bases between. The V gene's germline CDR1 is WSHSY and CDR2 SAAADI. CDR3 loop: CASSILNTSRKTYGYTF. The CDR3 coding sequence is TGCGCCAGCAGTATATTAAACACTTCTAGAAAGACCTATGGCTACACCTTC.

This clonotype was seen repeatedly, ten times or more. V is TRBV12-3 or TRBV12-4 and J is TRBJ2-7; 8 positions agree with TRBD2. V shed 7 bases, J shed 5 bases, and the junction held 4 bases outside the gene matches. The CDR3 is 12 amino acids. CDR3 bases: TGTGCCAGCACCAAGACTAGCGACGAGCAGTACTTC. It codes for CASTKTSDEQYF.

This clonotype has only a few counts. This could be a read error, since a much larger clone is one nucleotide away. The chain links TRBV27 to TRBJ2-2, with D perhaps matching TRBD2 (5 bases). Germline CDR1 is MNHEY and CDR2 is SMNVEV (reference sequence). CDR3 length: 14 amino acids. This CDR3 is CASSLSQRTGEPFF. The CDR3 DNA follows: TGTGCCAGCAGTTTATCGCAGAGAACCGGGGAGCCGTTTTTT.

V gene TRBV6-5 combines with J gene TRBJ2-1; the D is unclear. Germline CDR1 MNHEY, CDR2 SVGAGI. This CDR3 has 13 residues. Trimming removed 5 bases at V and 8 bases at J, with 13 bases between. The CDR3 DNA reads as TGTGCCAGCAGTGTGGGGTCTCGCGATGAGCAGTTCTTC. It translates to CASSVGSRDEQFF.

This clonotype was recorded many times. The rearrangement joins TRBV27 to TRBJ2-3; D remains ambiguous. Per the germline V gene, CDR1 is MNHEY and CDR2 is SMNVEV (reference sequence). This CDR3 is built from 13 residues. The ends were cut back, 5 bases at V and 4 bases at J, with 10 bases in the middle. As DNA, the CDR3 is TGTGCCAGCAGTCCCTTGGTGGCAGATACGCAGTATTTT. Its translation is CASSPLVADTQYF.

At least ten counts were recorded for this clonotype. The V gene is TRBV12-3 or TRBV12-4, the J gene TRBJ1-2; D is ambiguous. V lost 5 bases to trimming and J lost 4 bases, with 23 bases between them. The CDR3 runs 17 residues. The CDR3: CASSAWYTAGKTYGYTF. For the CDR3, the DNA is TGTGCCAGCAGTGCCTGGTACACAGCAGGAAAGACCTATGGCTACACCTTC.

This clonotype was detected ten times or more. This chain uses TRBV27 with TRBJ2-4, with D possibly matching TRBD2 (7 bases). Trimming cost V 2 bases and J 6 bases, with 14 bases left between them. Germline V gene data show CDR1 as MNHEY and CDR2 as SMNVEV (reference sequence). This CDR3 contains 15 residues. CDR3 loop: CASSLTRGGLNIQYF. The CDR3 nucleotides are TGTGCCAGCAGTTTAACCAGGGGAGGGTTAAACATTCAGTACTTC.

This clonotype was counted a single time. Germline is not matched at one junction end, which may reflect a read error. This rearrangement joins TRBV12-5 to TRBJ2-1; D call uncertain. The CDR3 runs 12 residues. Germline lookup yields CDR1 LGHNT and CDR2 FRNRAP. The CDR3 sequence: CASGASYNEQSF. Written as DNA, the CDR3 is TGTGCTAGTGGTGCGTCCTACAATGAGCAGTCCTTC.

There are many counts of this clonotype. V gene TRBV5-1 combines with J gene TRBJ1-2; D unclear. The CDR3 sequence is 14 residues long. Between the trimmed V and J ends, which lost 4 bases and 6 bases, there was a span of 16 bases. CDR1 is SGHRS, CDR2 YFSETQ, per germline. In DNA form, the CDR3 reads TGCGCCAGCAGCCCGGATCCCCAGGATGATGGCTACACCTTC. The encoded protein is CASSPDPQDDGYTF.

As to this clonotype: A much bigger clone sits one base away, suggesting this may be a read error. This chain's CDR3 is CAGGNTEAGGRQETQYF. CDR3 nucleotides: TGTGCCGGTGGTAACACTGAAGCGGGAGGGCGGCAAGAGACCCAGTACTTC. This rearrangement joins TRBV6-2 or TRBV6-3 to TRBJ2-5; TRBD2 agrees at 10 bases. V was pared by 11 bases and J by 2 bases, with 17 bases of the junction left unmatched. The CDR3 spans 17 residues. Germline values: CDR1 MNHEY, CDR2 SVGEGT.

As regards this clonotype: A clone one base away is much larger, so this may be a read error. The rearrangement joins TRBV14 to TRBJ2-3, with unresolved D. The CDR3 is 12 residues long. With 4 bases removed from V and 7 bases from J, the gap between germline ends came to 9 bases. The germline gives CDR1 SGHDN, CDR2 FVKESK. The CDR3 protein is CASSPRRYTQYF. Here the CDR3 DNA reads TGTGCCAGCAGCCCAAGGAGATATACGCAGTATTTT. Based on the CDR3 plus reference TRBV14 and TRBJ2-3, the full variable domain is EAGVTQFPSHSVIEKGQTVTLRCDPISGHDNLYWYRRVMGKEIKFLLHFVKESKQDESGMPNNRFLAERTGGTYSTLKVQPAELEDSGVYFCASSPRRYTQYFGPGTRLTVL.

This clonotype was recorded many times. The chain combines TRBV6-5 with TRBJ1-2; D remains ambiguous. The CDR3 is 17 residues long. Germline loops: CDR1 MNHEY, CDR2 SVGAGI. Trimming cost V 4 bases and J 4 bases, with 22 bases left between them. DNA for the CDR3: TGTGCCAGCAGTTGCATCTTCTCTATGCGAAAGACCTATGGCTACACCTTC. It is translated as CASSCIFSMRKTYGYTF.

This clonotype was recorded many times. V and J are TRBV19 and TRBJ1-2, with D unresolved. V lost 5 bases to trimming and J lost 4 bases, with 23 bases between them. This CDR3 has 17 residues. Germline values: CDR1 LNHDA, CDR2 SQIVND (reference sequence). This CDR3 reads CASSVQVTNRKTYGYTF. CDR3 sequence (DNA): TGTGCCAGTAGTGTGCAAGTGACAAATCGAAAGACCTATGGCTACACCTTC.

This clonotype was observed at least ten times. J is TRBJ2-7 and V is TRBV5-1; D might be TRBD1 (6 bases). V shed 4 bases and J shed 2 bases, with 13 bases lying between them. This CDR3 has 14 residues. Germline CDR1 SGHRS, CDR2 YFSETQ. CDR3 protein: CASSVDSRTYEQYF. The CDR3, as DNA: TGCGCCAGCAGCGTGGACAGCCGAACCTACGAGCAGTACTTC.

J is TRBJ2-1 and V is TRBV10-3; the match to TRBD2 covers 9 bases. With V trimmed by 4 bases and J by 4 bases, 2 bases remained unmatched. The CDR3 spans 14 residues. Germline V CDR1 and CDR2: ENHRY, SYGVKD. CDR3 sequence: CAISATSGYNEQFF. Here the CDR3 DNA reads TGTGCCATCAGTGCGACTAGCGGATACAATGAGCAGTTCTTC.

This clonotype has at least ten counts. The rearrangement links TRBV6-4 to TRBJ2-7, with unresolved D. Germline V gives CDR1 MRHNA, CDR2 SNTAGT. V dropped 2 bases and J dropped 0 bases, with 5 bases sitting between them. CDR3 length: 13 residues. The CDR3 protein is CASSDGNSYEQYF. DNA for the CDR3: TGTGCCAGCAGTGACGGCAACTCCTACGAGCAGTACTTC.

In this sample, this clonotype turned up many times. The chain employs TRBV20-1 and TRBJ1-6; 8 nucleotides align to TRBD1. The V segment lost 3 bases and the J segment 5 bases; nucleotides outside the gene matches: 3. CDR3 size: 14 residues. CDR1 and CDR2 from the germline V gene are DFQATT and SNEGSKA (reference sequence). Here the CDR3 reads CSASRGQHNSPLHF. Here the CDR3 DNA reads TGCAGTGCTAGCAGGGGGCAACATAATTCACCCCTCCACTTT.

In this sample, this clonotype turned up many times. The chain joins TRBV11-2 to TRBJ1-2; no firm D call. CDR3 length equals 17 residues. Trimming pared 5 bases from V and 4 bases from J, leaving 23 bases between. Germline loops: CDR1 SGHAT, CDR2 FQNNGV. The CDR3 region has the DNA TGTGCCAGCAGCATAGCCAGAACAAGCAGAAAGACCTATGGCTACACCTTC. This encodes CASSIARTSRKTYGYTF.